One and the same sample provided the 2 T cell receptor beta chains below, sequenced in a study of a mutant IDH1 vaccine in newly diagnosed glioma (dated by TCRdb to about 2021). The sample's time point label, decoded: week 5, during vaccination. Each vaccine dose, consisting of 300 ug of a 20-mer mutant IDH1 peptide in Montanide, was administered subcutaneously with topical imiquimod. Library construction relied on the immunoSEQ multiplex PCR assay. TCRdb stores this immuneACCESS table with in-frame sequences only. Part of the clones is absent; in the studies checked, under half of the shortfall reflects unresolved V genes, and no reason is known for the rest. In this sample the table shows some 51,000 clones, around 80% of which occur a single time. Roughly 5.2% of the sample is in the top ten clones. These receptors are not linked to any known antigen. Source: PBMCs, taken from a glioma patient whose treatment included an IDH1 peptide vaccine. Every receptor here comes from a man aged 50-59 years with glioma.

This rearrangement joins TRBV5-4 to TRBJ2-3; D unresolved. Per germline, CDR1 SGHNT and CDR2 YYREEE (reference sequence). V shed 2 bases and J shed 4 bases, with 8 bases lying between them. The CDR3 covers 13 residues. As DNA, the CDR3 is TGTGCCAGCAGCTTAGATGCGCCAGATACGCAGTATTTT. Translated: CASSLDAPDTQYF.

This chain links TRBV2 with TRBJ2-2; TRBD1 or TRBD2 may be the D gene (5 bases each). V dropped 7 bases and J dropped 7 bases, with 13 bases sitting between them. The CDR3 is 13 residues long. Germline V gene sequence: CDR1 SNHLY, CDR2 FYNNEI. Here the CDR3 reads CASMERGVGELFF. The CDR3 DNA sequence: TGTGCCAGCATGGAGAGGGGAGTCGGGGAGCTGTTTTTT.